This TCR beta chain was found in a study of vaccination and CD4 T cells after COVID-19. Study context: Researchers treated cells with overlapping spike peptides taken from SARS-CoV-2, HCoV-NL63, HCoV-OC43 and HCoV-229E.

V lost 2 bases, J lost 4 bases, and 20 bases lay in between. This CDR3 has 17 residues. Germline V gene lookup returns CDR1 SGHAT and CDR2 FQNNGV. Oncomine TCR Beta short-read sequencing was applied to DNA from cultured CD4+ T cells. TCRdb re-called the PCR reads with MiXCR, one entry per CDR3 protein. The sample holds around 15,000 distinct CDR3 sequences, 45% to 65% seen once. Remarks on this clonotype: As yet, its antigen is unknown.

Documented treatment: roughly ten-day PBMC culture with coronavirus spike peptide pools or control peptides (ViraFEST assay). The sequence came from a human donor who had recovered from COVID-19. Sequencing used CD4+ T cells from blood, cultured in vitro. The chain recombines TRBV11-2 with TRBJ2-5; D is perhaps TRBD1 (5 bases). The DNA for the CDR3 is TGTGCCAGCAGCTTATCGTTGGAAGGTAGGGGTGGAGAGACCCAGTACTTC. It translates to CASSLSLEGRGGETQYF.